One and the same sample provided the 12 T cell receptor beta chains below, sequenced in a study of cytomegalovirus exposure and HLA in healthy donors. Primers for the PCR totalled 60 Vbeta and 13 Jbeta. Only in-frame clones appear in the TCRdb table, and some are missing; sequencing was by immunoSEQ multiplex PCR. The table lists around 85,000 clones, 80% of them singletons, with around a quarter in the top ten. The material sequenced was PBMCs. The receptors here all came from a woman in her 50s in good health and CMV-seropositive.

A single count supports this clone. CDR3 sequence (DNA): TGTGCCAGCAGCAATCGTACGGACAGGGAGGACACTGAAGCTTTCTTT. This gives the protein CASSNRTDREDTEAFF. This chain uses TRBV21-1 with TRBJ1-1; the table gives TRBD1 as D, unverified against the DNA. TRBV21-1 is recorded as a pseudogene. The CDR3 loop spans 16 amino acids.

The genes are TRBV10-1 and TRBJ2-2; D remains unclear. Deletions cut 4 bases from V and 6 bases from J, with 6 bases between. The CDR3 is 12 residues long. The germline CDR1 and CDR2 sequences are WNHNN and SYGVQD (reference sequence). The CDR3 protein is CASSVTAGELFF. CDR3 bases: TGCGCCAGCAGTGTAACAGCCGGGGAGCTGTTTTTT.

This rearrangement joins TRBV15 to TRBJ2-1; D is perhaps TRBD2 (5 bases). Germline loops: CDR1 LNHNV, CDR2 YYDKDF (reference sequence). CDR3 size: 14 residues. V was cut by 1 base and J by 1 base, with 5 bases left in between. CDR3 sequence: CATSRGGSYNEQFF. For the CDR3, the DNA is TGTGCCACCAGCAGAGGAGGGTCCTACAATGAGCAGTTCTTC. Supplemented by reference TRBV15 and TRBJ2-1, the full variable domain reads DAMVIQNPRYQVTQFGKPVTLSCSQTLNHNVMYWYQQKSSQAPKLLFHYYDKDFNNEADTPDNFQSRRPNTSFCFLDIRSPGLGDTAMYLCATSRGGSYNEQFFGPGTRLTVL.

The chain uses TRBV7-9 and TRBJ1-4, with D tentatively TRBD1 (5 bases). V gave up 3 bases and J gave up 0 bases, with 11 bases separating them. The CDR3 is made up of 16 amino acids. Germline V gene lookup returns CDR1 SEHNR and CDR2 FQNEAQ (reference sequence). CDR3 loop: CASSLRDSATNEKLFF. The CDR3 DNA is TGTGCCAGCAGCTTGAGAGACAGTGCAACTAATGAAAAACTGTTTTTT.

This clone has just one count. This sequence joins TRBV6-5 and TRBJ1-1; 7 nucleotides align to TRBD1. CDR1 MNHEY and CDR2 SVGAGI come from the germline V gene. The CDR3 covers 13 residues. V trimming: 4 bases; J trimming: 6 bases; junction bases outside the gene matches: 5. CDR3 nucleotide sequence: TGTGCCAGCAGTTTACAGGGGATGGCTGAAGCTTTCTTT. Its translation: CASSLQGMAEAFF.

This chain joins TRBV5-1 and TRBJ2-7; 12 nucleotides match TRBD2. V dropped 3 bases and J dropped 3; count of bases not matched to a gene: 1. Germline CDR1 SGHRS, CDR2 YFSETQ. The CDR3 is made up of 14 amino acids. CDR3 DNA sequence: TGCGCCAGCAGCTCGGGACTAGCGGGCTACGAGCAGTACTTC. This translates into CASSSGLAGYEQYF.

V usage is TRBV5-4 and J usage is TRBJ2-3; no clear D gene. This CDR3 is built from 13 residues. The germline CDR1 and CDR2 sequences are SGHNT and YYREEE (reference sequence). The germline V and J ends were trimmed by 4 bases and 0 bases, with 6 bases remaining between them. The CDR3 reads CASSTSSTDTQYF. DNA of the CDR3: TGTGCCAGCAGCACTTCTAGCACAGATACGCAGTATTTT.

The chain is built from TRBV11-2 and TRBJ2-5, with 12 bases aligning to TRBD2. There are 14 residues in the CDR3. The V gene end was trimmed by 7 bases and the J gene end by 7 bases; junction bases not matched to a gene: 7. From germline, CDR1 is SGHAT and CDR2 FQNNGV. In DNA form, the CDR3 reads TGTGCCAGCAACCCTAGCGGGAGGGCTGGGACCCAGTACTTC. Translating it yields CASNPSGRAGTQYF.

The rearrangement links TRBV30 to TRBJ1-2, with D perhaps matching TRBD1 (6 bases). Per germline, CDR1 GTSNPN and CDR2 SVGIG (reference sequence). V was shortened by 2 bases and J by 5 bases, with 9 bases between the two germline ends. This CDR3 is 12 amino acids long. Here the CDR3 DNA reads TGTGCCTGGAGTAACAGGGAATATGGCTACACCTTC. Encoded protein: CAWSNREYGYTF.

This chain connects TRBV9 to TRBJ2-2, with 10 bases identical to TRBD1. Germline assignment: CDR1 SGDLS and CDR2 YYNGEE. V gave up 4 bases and J gave up 5 bases; unmatched junction bases: 8. The CDR3 contains 16 residues. The CDR3: CASSPRTGGSTGELFF. As DNA, the CDR3 is TGTGCCAGCAGCCCAAGGACAGGGGGGAGTACCGGGGAGCTGTTTTTT.

The V gene is TRBV4-1, the J gene TRBJ2-7; 9 nucleotides match TRBD1. The J segment lost 2 bases and the V segment lost 2 bases, leaving 4 bases of the junction unmatched. CDR1 and CDR2 from the germline V gene are MGHRA and YSYEKL. The CDR3 extends over 15 amino acids. In DNA, the CDR3 is TGCGCCAGCAGCCAATTCGGGACAGGGCCCTACGAGCAGTACTTC. Amino acid sequence: CASSQFGTGPYEQYF.

The J gene is TRBJ2-1, the V gene TRBV4-1, with TRBD2 matching over 11 bases. Germline V gene sequence: CDR1 MGHRA, CDR2 YSYEKL. The CDR3 sequence is 21 residues long. Trimming took 5 bases from V and 2 from J; bases not matched to a gene: 20. Written as DNA, the CDR3 is TGCGCCAGCAGCAAGGGGGGGGCGAGGCTAGCGGGAGGAAAAACCTACAATGAGCAGTTCTTC. Its translation is CASSKGGARLAGGKTYNEQFF.